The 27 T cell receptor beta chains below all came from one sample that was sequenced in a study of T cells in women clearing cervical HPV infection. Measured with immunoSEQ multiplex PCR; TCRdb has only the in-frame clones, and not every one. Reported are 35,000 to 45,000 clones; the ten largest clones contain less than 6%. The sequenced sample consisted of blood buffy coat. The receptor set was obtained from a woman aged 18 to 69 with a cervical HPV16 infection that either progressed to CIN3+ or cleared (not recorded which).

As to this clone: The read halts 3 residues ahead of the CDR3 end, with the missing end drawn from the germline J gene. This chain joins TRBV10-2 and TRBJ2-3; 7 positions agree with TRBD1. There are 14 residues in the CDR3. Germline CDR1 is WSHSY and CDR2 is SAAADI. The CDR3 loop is CAGPGQSYQETQYF. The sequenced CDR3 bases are TGCGCCGGCCCGGGACAGTCGTACCAAGAGACG.

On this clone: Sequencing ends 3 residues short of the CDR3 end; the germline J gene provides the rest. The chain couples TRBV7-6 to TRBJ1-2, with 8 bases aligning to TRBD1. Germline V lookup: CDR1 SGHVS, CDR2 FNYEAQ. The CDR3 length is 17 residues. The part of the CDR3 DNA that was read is TGTGCCAGCAGCTTTACTAAGGGACAGGAGTTCAACAATGAC. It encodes CASSFTKGQEFNND. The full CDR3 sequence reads CASSFTKGQEFNNDYTF. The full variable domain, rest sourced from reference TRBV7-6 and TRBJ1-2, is GAGVSQSPRYKVTKRGQDVALRCDPISGHVSLYWYRQALGQGPEFLTYFNYEAQQDKSGLPNDRFSAERPEGSISTLTIQRTEQRDSAMYRCASSFTKGQEFNNDYTFGSGTRLTVV.

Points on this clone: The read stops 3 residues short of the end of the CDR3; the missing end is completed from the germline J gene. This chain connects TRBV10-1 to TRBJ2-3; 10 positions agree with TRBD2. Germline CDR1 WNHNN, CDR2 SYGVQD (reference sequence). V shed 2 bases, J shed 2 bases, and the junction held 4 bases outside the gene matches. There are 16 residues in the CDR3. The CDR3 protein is CASSEGLAEFTDTQYF. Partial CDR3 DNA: TGCGCCAGCAGTGAGGGACTAGCGGAGTTCACAGATACG.

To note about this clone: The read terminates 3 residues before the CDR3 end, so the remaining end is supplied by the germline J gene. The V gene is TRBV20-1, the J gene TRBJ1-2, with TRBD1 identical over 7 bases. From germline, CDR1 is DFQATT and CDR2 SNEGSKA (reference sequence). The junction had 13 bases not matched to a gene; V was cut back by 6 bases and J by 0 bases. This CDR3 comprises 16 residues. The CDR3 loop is CSALDREPNPNYGYTF. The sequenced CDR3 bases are TGCAGTGCCCTCGACAGGGAACCTAATCCTAACTATGGC.

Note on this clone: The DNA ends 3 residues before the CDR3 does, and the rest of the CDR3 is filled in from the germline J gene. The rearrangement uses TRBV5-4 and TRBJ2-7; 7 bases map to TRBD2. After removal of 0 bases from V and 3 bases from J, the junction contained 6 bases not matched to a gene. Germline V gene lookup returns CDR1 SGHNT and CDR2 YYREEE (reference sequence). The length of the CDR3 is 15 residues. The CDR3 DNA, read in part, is TGTGCCAGCAGCTTGGATCGAGCGGGGTACTACGAG. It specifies CASSLDRAGYYE. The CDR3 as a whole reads CASSLDRAGYYEQYF.

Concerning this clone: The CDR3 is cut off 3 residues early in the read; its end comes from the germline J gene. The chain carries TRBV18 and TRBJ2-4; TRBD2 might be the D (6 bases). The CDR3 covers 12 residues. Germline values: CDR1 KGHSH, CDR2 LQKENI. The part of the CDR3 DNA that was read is TGTGCCAGCTCACCAAATCAGGAGGGT. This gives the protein CASSPNQEG. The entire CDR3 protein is CASSPNQEGQYF.

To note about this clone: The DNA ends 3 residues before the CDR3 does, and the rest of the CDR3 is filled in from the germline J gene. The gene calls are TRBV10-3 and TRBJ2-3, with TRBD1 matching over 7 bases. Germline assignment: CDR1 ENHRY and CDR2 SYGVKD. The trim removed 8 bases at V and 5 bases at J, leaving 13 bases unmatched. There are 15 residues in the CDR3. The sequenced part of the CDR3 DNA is TGTGCCATCGATCTAAAGGGACAGACTCAAGATACG. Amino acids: CAIDLKGQTQDT. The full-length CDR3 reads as CAIDLKGQTQDTQYF.

The CDR3 bases that were read are TGTGCCAGCAGCGCATGGGACAGGGAAGCAGATACC. Its protein is CASSAWDREADT. The whole CDR3 sequence is CASSAWDREADTYTF. This chain connects TRBV7-2 to TRBJ1-2; 9 bases agree with TRBD1. The DNA ends 3 residues before the CDR3 does, and the rest of the CDR3 is filled in from the germline J gene. Per germline, CDR1 SGHTA and CDR2 FQGNSA. CDR3 length: 15 residues.

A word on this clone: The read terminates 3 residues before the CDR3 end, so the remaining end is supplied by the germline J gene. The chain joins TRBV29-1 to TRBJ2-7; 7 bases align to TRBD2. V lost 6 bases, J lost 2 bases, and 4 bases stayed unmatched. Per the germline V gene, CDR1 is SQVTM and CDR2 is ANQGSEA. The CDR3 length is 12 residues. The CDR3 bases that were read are TGCAGCGTGGGAGGACTAGCCTACGAG. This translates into CSVGGLAYE. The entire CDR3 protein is CSVGGLAYEQYF.

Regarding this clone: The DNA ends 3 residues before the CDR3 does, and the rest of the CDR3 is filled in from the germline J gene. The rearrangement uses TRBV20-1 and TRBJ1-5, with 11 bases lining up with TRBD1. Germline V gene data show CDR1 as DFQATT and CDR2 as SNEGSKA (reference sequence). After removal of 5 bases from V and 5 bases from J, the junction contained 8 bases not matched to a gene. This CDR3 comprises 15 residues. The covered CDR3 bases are TGCAGTGCTCGTAAACCGGACAGGGGGCATCAGCCC. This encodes CSARKPDRGHQP. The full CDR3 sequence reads CSARKPDRGHQPQHF.

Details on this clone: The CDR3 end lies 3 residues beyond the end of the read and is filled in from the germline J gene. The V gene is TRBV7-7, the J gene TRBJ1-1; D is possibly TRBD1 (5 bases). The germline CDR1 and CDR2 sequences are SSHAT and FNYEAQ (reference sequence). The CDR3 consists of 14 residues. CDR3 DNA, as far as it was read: TGTGCCAGCAGCTGGGGCGGGGCCCACGAGACA. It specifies CASSWGGAHET. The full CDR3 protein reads CASSWGGAHETAFF.

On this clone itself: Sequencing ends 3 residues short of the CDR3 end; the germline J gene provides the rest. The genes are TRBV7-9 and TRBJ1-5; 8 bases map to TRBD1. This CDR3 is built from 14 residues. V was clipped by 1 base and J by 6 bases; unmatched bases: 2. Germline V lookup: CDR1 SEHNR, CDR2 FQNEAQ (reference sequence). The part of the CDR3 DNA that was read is TGTGCCAGCAGCTTAGAAGGACAGGGTCAGCCC. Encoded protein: CASSLEGQGQP. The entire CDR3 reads CASSLEGQGQPQHF.

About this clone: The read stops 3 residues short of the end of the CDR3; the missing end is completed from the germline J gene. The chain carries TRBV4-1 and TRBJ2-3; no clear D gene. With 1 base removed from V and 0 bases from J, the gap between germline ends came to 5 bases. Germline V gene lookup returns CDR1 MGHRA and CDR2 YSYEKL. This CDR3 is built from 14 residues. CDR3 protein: CASSQVASTDTQYF. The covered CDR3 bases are TGCGCCAGCAGCCAAGTGGCTAGCACAGATACG.

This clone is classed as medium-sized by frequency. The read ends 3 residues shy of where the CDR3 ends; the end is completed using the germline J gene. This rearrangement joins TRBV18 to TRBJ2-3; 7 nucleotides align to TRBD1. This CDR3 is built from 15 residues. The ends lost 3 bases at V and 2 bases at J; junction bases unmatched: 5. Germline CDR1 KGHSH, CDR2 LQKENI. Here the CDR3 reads CASSPRDSSTDTQYF. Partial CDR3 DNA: TGTGCCAGCTCACCCCGGGACAGTTCCACAGATACG.

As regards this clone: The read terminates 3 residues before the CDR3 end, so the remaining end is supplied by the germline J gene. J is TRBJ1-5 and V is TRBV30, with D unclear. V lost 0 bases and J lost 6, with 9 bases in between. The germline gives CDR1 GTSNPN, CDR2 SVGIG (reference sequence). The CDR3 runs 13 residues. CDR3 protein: CAWSVQSAQPQHF. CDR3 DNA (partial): TGTGCCTGGAGTGTACAGTCAGCTCAGCCC.

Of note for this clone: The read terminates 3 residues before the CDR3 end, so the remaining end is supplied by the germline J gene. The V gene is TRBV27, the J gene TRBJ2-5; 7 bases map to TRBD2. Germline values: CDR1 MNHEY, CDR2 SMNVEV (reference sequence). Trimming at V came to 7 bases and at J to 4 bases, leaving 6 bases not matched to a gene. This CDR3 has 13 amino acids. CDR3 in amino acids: CASTTPSGETQYF. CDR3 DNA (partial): TGTGCCAGCACCACGCCTAGCGGAGAGACC.

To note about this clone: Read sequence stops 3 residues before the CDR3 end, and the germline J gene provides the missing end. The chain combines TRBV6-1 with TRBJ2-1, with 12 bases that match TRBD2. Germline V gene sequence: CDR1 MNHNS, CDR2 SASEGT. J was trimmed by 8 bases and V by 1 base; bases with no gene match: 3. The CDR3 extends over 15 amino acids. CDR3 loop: CASSEELAGGYEQFF. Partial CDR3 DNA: TGTGCCAGCAGTGAAGAGCTAGCGGGAGGGTATGAG.

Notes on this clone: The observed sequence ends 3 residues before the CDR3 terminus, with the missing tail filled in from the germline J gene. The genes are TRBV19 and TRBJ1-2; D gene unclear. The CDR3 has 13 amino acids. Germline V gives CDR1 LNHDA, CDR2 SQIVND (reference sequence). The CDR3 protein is CASSPAHSYDYTF. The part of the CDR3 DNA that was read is TGTGCCAGTAGCCCTGCTCACTCCTACGAC.

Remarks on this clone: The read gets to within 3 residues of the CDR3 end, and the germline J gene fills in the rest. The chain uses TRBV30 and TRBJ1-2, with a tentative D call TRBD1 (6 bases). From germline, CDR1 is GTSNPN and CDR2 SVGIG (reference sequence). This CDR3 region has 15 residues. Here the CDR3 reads CAWSQLAGGGDTYTF. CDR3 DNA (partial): TGTGCCTGGTCGCAACTAGCGGGAGGGGGAGATACC.

The CDR3 is CASSPLGGEDTQYF. The covered CDR3 bases are TGTGCCAGCAGCCCACTTGGGGGGGAAGATACG. The rearrangement uses TRBV11-2 and TRBJ2-3, with 7 positions matching TRBD2. Read coverage stops 3 residues before the CDR3 terminus; the germline J gene supplies the remainder. Trimming at V came to 5 bases and at J to 5 bases, leaving 7 bases not matched to a gene. The germline V gene has CDR1 SGHAT and CDR2 FQNNGV. The CDR3 has 14 residues. Drawing the rest from reference TRBV11-2 and TRBJ2-3, the complete variable domain is EAGVAQSPRYKIIEKRQSVAFWCNPISGHATLYWYQQILGQGPKLLIQFQNNGVVDDSQLPKDRFSAERLKGVDSTLKIQPAKLEDSAVYLCASSPLGGEDTQYFGPGTRLTVL.

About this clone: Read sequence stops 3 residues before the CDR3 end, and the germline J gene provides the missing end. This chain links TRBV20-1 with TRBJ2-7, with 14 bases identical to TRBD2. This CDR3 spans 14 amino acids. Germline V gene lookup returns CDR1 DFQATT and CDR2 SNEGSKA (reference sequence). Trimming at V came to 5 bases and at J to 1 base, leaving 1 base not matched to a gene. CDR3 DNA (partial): TGCAGTGCTGGGACTAGCGGGAGTTCCTACGAG. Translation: CSAGTSGSSYE. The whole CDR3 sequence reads CSAGTSGSSYEQYF.

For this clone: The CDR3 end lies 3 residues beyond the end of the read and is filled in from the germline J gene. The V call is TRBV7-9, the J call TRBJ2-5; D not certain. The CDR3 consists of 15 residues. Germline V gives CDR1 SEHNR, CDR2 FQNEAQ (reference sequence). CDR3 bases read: TGTGCCAGCAGCTTAAATACTGGAAGCACAGATACC. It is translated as CASSLNTGSTDT. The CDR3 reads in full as CASSLNTGSTDTQYF.

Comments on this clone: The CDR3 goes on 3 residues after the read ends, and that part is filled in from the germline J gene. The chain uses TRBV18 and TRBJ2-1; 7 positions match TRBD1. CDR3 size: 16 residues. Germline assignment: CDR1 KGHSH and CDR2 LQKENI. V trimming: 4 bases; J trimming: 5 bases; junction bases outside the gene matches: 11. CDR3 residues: CASSQTGRGSHNEQFF. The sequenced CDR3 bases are TGTGCCAGCTCACAGACAGGGAGAGGGTCTCACAATGAG.

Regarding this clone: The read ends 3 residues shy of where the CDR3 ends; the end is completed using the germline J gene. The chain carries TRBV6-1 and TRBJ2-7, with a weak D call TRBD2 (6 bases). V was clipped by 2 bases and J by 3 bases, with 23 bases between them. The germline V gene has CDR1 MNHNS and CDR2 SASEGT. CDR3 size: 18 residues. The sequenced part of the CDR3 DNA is TGTGCCAGCAGTGAAAAAAGCGGAGGGAGGAGTACGCTCTACGAG. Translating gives CASSEKSGGRSTLYE. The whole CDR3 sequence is CASSEKSGGRSTLYEQYF.

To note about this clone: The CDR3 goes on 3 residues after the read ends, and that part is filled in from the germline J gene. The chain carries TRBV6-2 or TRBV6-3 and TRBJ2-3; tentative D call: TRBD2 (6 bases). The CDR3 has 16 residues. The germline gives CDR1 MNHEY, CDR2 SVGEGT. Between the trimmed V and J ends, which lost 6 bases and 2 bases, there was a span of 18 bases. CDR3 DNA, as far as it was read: TGTGCCAGCAGCCCGCGCCCCCTAGCGAACACAGATACG. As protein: CASSPRPLANTDT. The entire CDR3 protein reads CASSPRPLANTDTQYF.

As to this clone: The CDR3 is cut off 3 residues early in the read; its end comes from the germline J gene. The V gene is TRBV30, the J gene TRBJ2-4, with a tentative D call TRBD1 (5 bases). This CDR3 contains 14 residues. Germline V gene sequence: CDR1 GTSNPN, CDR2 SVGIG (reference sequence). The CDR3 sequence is CAWSSGRLGDGQYF. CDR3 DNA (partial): TGTGCCTGGAGTAGTGGACGGCTAGGGGATGGT. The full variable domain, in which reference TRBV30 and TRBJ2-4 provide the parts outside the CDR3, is SQTIHQWPATLVQPVGSPLSLECTVEGTSNPNLYWYRQAAGRGLQLLFYSVGIGQISSEVPQNLSASRPQDRQFILSSKKLLLSDSGFYLCAWSSGRLGDGQYFGAGTRLSVL.

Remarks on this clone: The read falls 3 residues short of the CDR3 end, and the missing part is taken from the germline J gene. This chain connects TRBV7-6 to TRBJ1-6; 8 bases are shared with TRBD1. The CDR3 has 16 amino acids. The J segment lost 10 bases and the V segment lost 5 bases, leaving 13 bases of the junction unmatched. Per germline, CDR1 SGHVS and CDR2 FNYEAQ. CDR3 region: CASSAFDRGSGSPLHF. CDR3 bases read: TGTGCCAGCAGCGCCTTTGACAGGGGATCCGGGTCACCC.